Each of the 14 T cell receptor beta chains below was sequenced from the same sample in a study of T cell changes during pregnancy in multiple sclerosis. Using immunoSEQ multiplex PCR, the repertoire was profiled, and TCRdb retains in-frame clones only, with some absent. The sample contains some 57,000 clones, roughly 89% of which appear only once. This specimen consisted of CD4+ T cells from peripheral blood mononuclear cells, obtained after pregnancy. The receptors shown here come from a female donor in good health, enrolled as a control in a pregnancy study.

V gene TRBV30 combines with J gene TRBJ1-1, with D possibly being TRBD1 (5 bases). Trimming removed 1 base from V and 1 base from J, with 16 bases in between. This CDR3 spans 16 amino acids. Germline V gene sequence: CDR1 GTSNPN, CDR2 SVGIG (reference sequence). The CDR3 region has the DNA TGTGCCTGGAGTGAGGCCTCTGGGGCCCGGAACACTGAAGCTTTCTTT. Amino acids: CAWSEASGARNTEAFF. The variable domain in full, with the rest retrieved from reference TRBV30 and TRBJ1-1, is SQTIHQWPATLVQPVGSPLSLECTVEGTSNPNLYWYRQAAGRGLQLLFYSVGIGQISSEVPQNLSASRPQDRQFILSSKKLLLSDSGFYLCAWSEASGARNTEAFFGQGTRLTVV.

The gene calls are TRBV21-1 and TRBJ2-2; TRBD2 is the table's D call, not checked against the DNA. TRBV21-1 is a documented pseudogene. The CDR3 is 13 amino acids. The CDR3 nucleotides read TGTGCCAGCAGCGAGAGGGCGGGCGGGGAGCTGTTTTTT. Amino acid sequence: CASSERAGGELFF.

J is TRBJ2-7 and V is TRBV7-2, with 9 bases identical to TRBD1. With 4 bases clipped from V and 2 bases from J, the junction kept 3 bases outside the gene matches. The germline V gene encodes CDR1 SGHTA and CDR2 FQGNSA. The CDR3 has 14 residues. Written as DNA, the CDR3 is TGTGCCAGCAGCTCCGGGACAGGGACCTACGAGCAGTACTTC. This sequence encodes CASSSGTGTYEQYF. The full variable domain, its missing parts supplied by reference TRBV7-2 and TRBJ2-7, is GAGVSQSPSNKVTEKGKDVELRCDPISGHTALYWYRQSLGQGLEFLIYFQGNSAPDKSGLPSDRFSAERTGGSVSTLTIQRTQQEDSAVYLCASSSGTGTYEQYFGPGTRLTVT.

V gene TRBV9 combines with J gene TRBJ2-1, with D possibly being TRBD2 (6 bases). This CDR3 comprises 14 residues. CDR1 and CDR2 (germline): SGDLS, YYNGEE. The V end lost 2 bases, the J end lost 8 bases, and 14 bases lay between the germline ends. The CDR3 protein is CASSVTGVKDEQFF. Written as DNA, the CDR3 is TGTGCCAGCAGCGTCACGGGAGTAAAGGATGAGCAGTTCTTC.

V is TRBV5-4 and J is TRBJ2-5, with TRBD2 as a possible D gene (6 bases). V dropped 4 bases and J dropped 5 bases, with 18 bases sitting between them. CDR3 size: 15 residues. CDR1 SGHNT and CDR2 YYREEE come from the germline V gene (reference sequence). The CDR3 sequence is CASSAGPTEEETQYF. Here the CDR3 DNA reads TGTGCCAGCAGCGCGGGACCAACAGAGGAGGAGACCCAGTACTTC.

The chain joins TRBV6-6 to TRBJ1-4; weak D call: TRBD1 (6 bases). This CDR3 has 14 amino acids. Looked up from germline, CDR1 is MNHNY and CDR2 is SVGAGI (reference sequence). Deletions cut 5 bases from V and 7 bases from J, with 14 bases between. As DNA, the CDR3 is TGTGCCAGCAGTGTCCGGGACACTTCTGAAAAACTGTTTTTT. Amino acid sequence: CASSVRDTSEKLFF.

The CDR3 loop reads CASSDRTGSHTEAFF. The CDR3 bases are TGTGCCAGCAGCGACAGGACAGGGAGCCACACTGAAGCTTTCTTT. The V call is TRBV6-5, the J call TRBJ1-1; TRBD1 matches 8 bases. J lost 3 bases, V lost 6 bases, and 9 bases had no gene match. Germline-derived CDR1 and CDR2 are MNHEY and SVGAGI. The CDR3 extends over 15 amino acids.

The chain uses TRBV9 and TRBJ2-1; TRBD2 is a possible D gene (6 bases). The germline gives CDR1 SGDLS, CDR2 YYNGEE. Trimming stripped 0 bases from V and 10 bases from J, with 11 bases between. The CDR3 runs 13 residues. CDR3 nucleotides: TGTGCCAGCAGCGTAGGGACTATAAGCGAGCAGTTCTTC. Its translation: CASSVGTISEQFF.

The count of this clone is one. The chain couples TRBV5-1 to TRBJ2-1; 9 bases match TRBD2. The length of the CDR3 is 14 residues. Germline V gene sequence: CDR1 SGHRS, CDR2 YFSETQ. J gave up 7 bases and V 4 bases, and 6 bases lay outside the gene matches. The DNA of the CDR3 is TGCGCCAGCAGCCAGACTAGCGGACGGAATGAGCAGTTCTTC. Protein: CASSQTSGRNEQFF.

The chain couples TRBV20-1 to TRBJ1-1; D perhaps matches TRBD1 (6 bases). The CDR3 spans 11 residues. V shed 8 bases and J shed 3 bases, with 10 bases lying between them. CDR1 is DFQATT and CDR2 is SNEGSKA in the germline V gene (reference sequence). CDR3 region: CSPTGYTEAFF. The CDR3 nucleotides read TGCAGTCCTACAGGGTACACTGAAGCTTTCTTT.

This clone was observed a single time. The genes are TRBV15 and TRBJ1-2; D gene unclear. This CDR3 has 13 amino acids. The V and J ends lost 0 bases and 4 bases respectively, with 6 bases between them. In germline, CDR1 is LNHNV, CDR2 YYDKDF (reference sequence). This CDR3 reads CATSRDFGYGYTF. In nucleotides, the CDR3 is TGTGCCACCAGCAGAGATTTCGGCTATGGCTACACCTTC.

V usage is TRBV7-2 and J usage is TRBJ2-5, with D possibly being TRBD1 (5 bases). The CDR3 contains 13 residues. CDR1 and CDR2 from the germline V gene are SGHTA and FQGNSA. V lost 6 bases and J 2 bases, leaving 10 bases between the germline ends. The CDR3 nucleotides read TGTGCCAGCAGGTATACAGGTCAAGAGACCCAGTACTTC. Translating it yields CASRYTGQETQYF.

The V call is TRBV27, the J call TRBJ1-5; 7 nucleotides match TRBD1. With V trimmed by 9 bases and J by 3 bases, 11 bases remained unmatched. The CDR3 has 15 amino acids. Looked up from germline, CDR1 is MNHEY and CDR2 is SMNVEV (reference sequence). The CDR3 bases are TGTGCCAGAGGACCGGAAGGGGGCACCAATCAGCCCCAGCATTTT. Protein sequence: CARGPEGGTNQPQHF.

This rearrangement joins TRBV30 to TRBJ2-2, with 8 bases aligning to TRBD1. Germline V gene sequence: CDR1 GTSNPN, CDR2 SVGIG (reference sequence). The V and J ends lost 5 bases and 4 bases, in that order; junction bases with no gene match: 6. The CDR3 loop spans 14 amino acids. The CDR3 here is CAWGQGRGTGELFF. As DNA, the CDR3 is TGTGCCTGGGGACAGGGTCGGGGCACCGGGGAGCTGTTTTTT.